This entry lists 24 T cell receptor beta chains sequenced from one sample in a study of blood T cell repertoires in COVID-19. TCRdb keeps only in-frame clones here, not all; method: immunoSEQ multiplex PCR. Here the sample spans fewer than 300,000 clones, around 89% being singletons. Sequenced input: PBMCs or T cells enriched from blood (not recorded which). The receptors stem from a man aged 35 to 55 who had recovered from COVID-19.

The chain carries TRBV10-3 and TRBJ2-5; 11 bases map to TRBD2. The J segment lost 2 bases and the V segment lost 6 bases, leaving 8 bases of the junction unmatched. Per germline, CDR1 ENHRY and CDR2 SYGVKD. The CDR3 consists of 16 residues. In DNA, the CDR3 is TGTGCCATCAGCACTAGGGGACTAGCGGTACAAGAGACCCAGTACTTC. As protein: CAISTRGLAVQETQYF.

The gene calls are TRBV6-5 and TRBJ1-6; D ambiguous. CDR1 is MNHEY, CDR2 SVGAGI, per germline. CDR3 size: 14 residues. V dropped 6 bases and J dropped 5 bases, with 11 bases sitting between them. CDR3 sequence: CASSRSGNNSPLHF. As DNA, the CDR3 is TGTGCCAGCAGCCGATCGGGTAATAATTCACCCCTCCACTTT.

The chain links TRBV7-9 to TRBJ2-7; the D gene is possibly TRBD1 (6 bases). The CDR3 sequence is 17 residues long. Germline CDR1 and CDR2: SEHNR and FQNEAQ (reference sequence). V was cut by 5 bases and J by 3 bases, with 23 bases left in between. The CDR3 sequence is CASSQKSKPGVGYEQYF. The CDR3 region has the DNA TGTGCCAGCAGCCAAAAAAGCAAACCAGGGGTAGGCTACGAGCAGTACTTC.

V gene TRBV5-1 combines with J gene TRBJ2-7; the D is unclear. Trimming cost V 6 bases and J 7 bases, with 17 bases left between them. The CDR3 contains 13 residues. Germline loops: CDR1 SGHRS, CDR2 YFSETQ. CDR3: CASIPPSSVEQYF. In nucleotides, the CDR3 is TGCGCCAGCATCCCCCCTTCGAGCGTAGAGCAGTACTTC.

The gene calls are TRBV18 and TRBJ2-7; 9 bases are shared with TRBD2. The CDR3 is 19 amino acids. The germline V gene encodes CDR1 KGHSH and CDR2 LQKENI. Trimming took 1 base from V and 4 from J; bases not matched to a gene: 17. The CDR3 spells CASSPRLAGLYESLYEQYF. For the CDR3, the DNA is TGTGCCAGCTCACCACGGCTAGCGGGACTTTATGAAAGCTTATACGAGCAGTACTTC.

The CDR3, as DNA: TGTGCCAGCAGCTTGGGAGGGGGCAATACGAGAAAGACCCAGTACTTC. The encoded protein is CASSLGGGNTRKTQYF. This rearrangement joins TRBV5-4 to TRBJ2-5, with 7 positions matching TRBD1. From germline, CDR1 is SGHNT and CDR2 YYREEE (reference sequence). V was pared by 0 bases and J by 6 bases, with 11 bases of the junction left unmatched. This CDR3 comprises 16 residues.

V and J are TRBV5-1 and TRBJ2-1, with 15 nucleotides matching TRBD2. V shed 4 bases and J 4 bases; nucleotides not matched to a gene: 6. CDR3 length equals 17 residues. CDR1 and CDR2 from the germline V gene are SGHRS and YFSETQ. The CDR3 bases are TGCGCCAGCAGCCTTGGGACTAGCGGGGGGATTTACAATGAGCAGTTCTTC. It encodes CASSLGTSGGIYNEQFF.

This clone appeared a single time. The chain has TRBV5-5 and TRBJ2-1; perhaps TRBD1 as D (6 bases). V was shortened by 4 bases and J by 4 bases, with 15 bases between the two germline ends. This CDR3 contains 15 residues. Germline CDR1 reads SGHKS; CDR2 reads YYEKEE (reference sequence). CDR3 region: CASSTQGPSYNEQFF. The DNA for the CDR3 is TGTGCCAGCAGCACGCAGGGGCCAAGTTACAATGAGCAGTTCTTC.

In its sample, this clone was seen once. This chain links TRBV7-6 with TRBJ2-5, with 11 bases aligning to TRBD1. This CDR3 spans 16 amino acids. Germline CDR1 is SGHVS and CDR2 is FNYEAQ. V was pared by 5 bases and J by 0 bases, with 5 bases of the junction left unmatched. The CDR3 loop is CASSHRDRGYQETQYF. For the CDR3, the DNA is TGTGCCAGCAGCCACCGGGACAGGGGGTACCAAGAGACCCAGTACTTC.

This rearrangement joins TRBV11-3 to TRBJ1-3; D is unclear. Germline V gene data show CDR1 as SGHNT and CDR2 as YENEEA. The germline V and J ends were trimmed by 1 base and 1 base, with 5 bases remaining between them. This CDR3 region has 14 residues. The CDR3 DNA sequence: TGTGCCAGCAGCTTAGGTCGTTCTGGAAACACCATATATTTT. Translation gives CASSLGRSGNTIYF. The full variable domain, in which reference TRBV11-3 and TRBJ1-3 provide the parts outside the CDR3, is EAGVVQSPRYKIIEKKQPVAFWCNPISGHNTLYWYLQNLGQGPELLIRYENEEAVDDSQLPKDRFSAERLKGVDSTLKIQPAELGDSAVYLCASSLGRSGNTIYFGEGSWLTVV.

V usage is TRBV7-9 and J usage is TRBJ2-1; 9 nucleotides line up with TRBD2. With V trimmed by 10 bases and J by 9 bases, 16 bases remained unmatched. The V gene's germline CDR1 is SEHNR and CDR2 FQNEAQ (reference sequence). The CDR3 sequence is 15 residues long. The CDR3 sequence: CATRTSGWRESEQFF. DNA for the CDR3: TGTGCCACCCGAACTAGCGGGTGGAGAGAGAGTGAGCAGTTCTTC.

The table lists this clone with a count of one. V usage is TRBV3-1 (or the pseudogene TRBV3-2) and J usage is TRBJ2-7; 7 bases agree with TRBD1. Germline V gene data show CDR1 as LGHDT and CDR2 as YNNKEL (reference sequence). V shed 2 bases, J shed 4 bases, and the junction held 14 bases outside the gene matches. CDR3 length: 17 residues. The CDR3 DNA is TGTGCCAGCAGCCAAACCGGCCTAAAGACAGGGTTGTACGAGCAGTACTTC. This encodes CASSQTGLKTGLYEQYF.

This rearrangement joins TRBV4-3 to TRBJ2-7; 7 bases are a match to TRBD1. CDR1 and CDR2 from the germline V gene are LGHNA and YSLEER. The ends lost 0 bases at V and 4 bases at J; junction bases unmatched: 6. The CDR3 has 15 amino acids. The CDR3 is CASSQEWDRLYEQYF. In DNA, the CDR3 is TGCGCCAGCAGCCAAGAATGGGACAGACTGTACGAGCAGTACTTC.

The chain links TRBV27 to TRBJ1-5; weak D call: TRBD1 (5 bases). The germline CDR1 and CDR2 sequences are MNHEY and SMNVEV (reference sequence). Trimming took off 6 bases at V and 9 bases at J, with 12 bases between the two ends. The CDR3 is 12 residues long. The CDR3 reads CASRVTGGPQHF. The DNA of the CDR3 is TGTGCCAGCAGGGTCACCGGGGGGCCCCAGCATTTT.

V usage is TRBV28 and J usage is TRBJ2-7; TRBD1 aligns across 7 bases. From germline, CDR1 is MDHEN and CDR2 SYDVKM. J gave up 7 bases and V 8 bases, and 14 bases lay outside the gene matches. The CDR3 covers 14 residues. The CDR3 nucleotides read TGTGCCAGCTCCGAGGGGGCCCGAACGGAGGAGCAGTACTTC. This codes for CASSEGARTEEQYF.

The genes are TRBV28 and TRBJ1-1, with a possible D match to TRBD1 (5 bases). CDR3 length: 14 amino acids. Per the germline V gene, CDR1 is MDHEN and CDR2 is SYDVKM. Trimming stripped 5 bases from V and 6 bases from J, with 16 bases between. CDR3 amino acids: CASSPPLRGPEAFF. CDR3 coding DNA: TGTGCCAGCAGTCCCCCCTTGCGGGGCCCTGAAGCTTTCTTT.

The V call is TRBV7-6, the J call TRBJ2-2, with D unclear. V lost 5 bases and J 4 bases, leaving 5 bases between the germline ends. This CDR3 has 12 residues. Germline V gene lookup returns CDR1 SGHVS and CDR2 FNYEAQ. The CDR3 is CASSPSTGELFF. The CDR3 nucleotides read TGTGCCAGCAGCCCGAGCACCGGGGAGCTGTTTTTT.

This chain joins TRBV7-2 and TRBJ2-5; 10 bases match TRBD2. From germline, CDR1 is SGHTA and CDR2 FQGNSA. V was clipped by 2 bases and J by 5 bases; unmatched bases: 2. CDR3 length equals 14 residues. This chain's CDR3 is CASSLTSGTETQYF. The CDR3 nucleotides are TGTGCCAGCAGCTTAACTAGCGGGACGGAGACCCAGTACTTC.

The chain combines TRBV7-9 with TRBJ2-7; 9 nucleotides match TRBD1. Germline CDR1 and CDR2: SEHNR and FQNEAQ (reference sequence). There are 16 residues in the CDR3. V lost 1 base and J lost 4; bases outside the gene matches: 8. The CDR3 protein is CASSLESGTGFYEQYF. The CDR3 bases are TGTGCCAGCAGCTTAGAGTCCGGGACAGGGTTTTACGAGCAGTACTTC.

V is TRBV6-2 or TRBV6-3 and J is TRBJ1-1; D is uncertain. CDR3 size: 16 residues. V lost 2 bases and J 0 bases, leaving 13 bases between the germline ends. In germline, CDR1 is MNHEY, CDR2 SVGEGT. CDR3 sequence: CASSYRFPGMNTEAFF. The CDR3 bases are TGTGCCAGCAGTTACAGGTTTCCGGGAATGAACACTGAAGCTTTCTTT.

This clone was picked up one time. V gene TRBV6-2 or TRBV6-3 combines with J gene TRBJ2-1; D is uncertain. Germline V gives CDR1 MNHEY, CDR2 SVGEGT. The CDR3 sequence is 13 residues long. Trimming pared 2 bases from V and 12 bases from J, leaving 14 bases between. The CDR3 here is CASSYGPGQGQFF. CDR3 coding DNA: TGTGCCAGCAGTTACGGCCCAGGTCAAGGGCAGTTCTTC.

The chain employs TRBV6-5 and TRBJ1-5; D remains ambiguous. The V gene lost 2 bases and the J gene lost 9 bases, with 11 bases spanning the gap. Germline-derived CDR1 and CDR2 are MNHEY and SVGAGI. There are 13 residues in the CDR3. DNA of the CDR3: TGTGCCAGCAGTTACGAAAGGTCGGGGCCCCAGCATTTT. Its translation is CASSYERSGPQHF.

Only a few counts were recorded for this clone. CDR3 coding DNA: TGCGCCAGCAGCCAAGAAGGTTCGCAGGTGTACGAGCAGTACTTC. Translated, it gives CASSQEGSQVYEQYF. The chain employs TRBV4-1 and TRBJ2-7; D unclear. CDR1 is MGHRA, CDR2 YSYEKL, per germline. CDR3 length: 15 amino acids. Trimming took off 0 bases at V and 4 bases at J, with 13 bases between the two ends.

The rearrangement uses TRBV27 and TRBJ1-4, with 7 bases that match TRBD1. Germline loops: CDR1 MNHEY, CDR2 SMNVEV (reference sequence). The ends lost 8 bases at V and 8 bases at J; junction bases unmatched: 5. The CDR3 spans 12 residues. In nucleotides, the CDR3 is TGTGCCAGCGGTACAGGGGACGAAAAACTGTTTTTT. Its protein product is CASGTGDEKLFF. The complete variable domain, with remaining parts taken from reference TRBV27 and TRBJ1-4, reads EAQVTQNPRYLITVTGKKLTVTCSQNMNHEYMSWYRQDPGLGLRQIYYSMNVEVTDKGDVPEGYKVSRKEKRNFPLILESPSPNQTSLYFCASGTGDEKLFFGSGTQLSVL.